In its sample, the clone carrying this T cell receptor beta chain was seen many times. The sample belongs to a study of T cells in Graves' hyperthyroidism and ophthalmopathy. The V gene end was trimmed by 2 bases and the J gene end by 1 base; junction bases not matched to a gene: 3. The CDR3 contains 15 residues. From germline, CDR1 is MDHEN and CDR2 SYDVKM. Authors of the study amplified TCR beta CDR3 regions from RNA transcripts. HTBI primers were employed in a first-round RT-PCR of the TCR CDR3. One entry per CDR3 protein results from TCRdb running MiXCR on the multiplex PCR reads. Counted here are approximately 510,000 distinct CDR3 sequences, less than 25% occurring once; the ten biggest clones make up less than 30%.

This TCR came from a man between 18 and 35 years old with Graves' hyperthyroidism. The genes are TRBV28 and TRBJ1-1; 8 bases fit TRBD1. The sample consisted of blood. In nucleotides, the CDR3 is TGTGCCAGCAGTTTAGTTCAGGGGGCGAACACTGAAGCTTTCTTT. It yields the protein CASSLVQGANTEAFF.